The clone carrying this T cell receptor beta chain has a count of ten or more. Its antigen is unknown. This entry is derived from a study of neurological immune-mediated disorders. Overall study context: Disease course was recorded as relapsing-remitting for some 31 and secondary progressive for about 8.5% of the 34 multiple sclerosis patients.

Synthesis of cDNA used 5'RACE (with 10-nucleotide random UMIs). Each CDR3 protein is one row after TCRdb ran MiXCR on the 5' RACE reads. The profile shows some 87,000 distinct CDR3 sequences, over 4.5% of them singletons. Time point given: longitudinal time-point 2. The junction had 9 bases not matched to a gene; V was cut back by 4 bases and J by 2 bases. The CDR3 has 16 residues. CDR1 and CDR2 from the germline V gene are DFQATT and SNEGSKA (reference sequence). Study-level points and caveats: The study found the most TCR clonal expansion in HTLV-1-associated myelopathy and the least in multiple sclerosis, below healthy controls. Phylogenetic grouping placed 18 of 34 multiple sclerosis patients' repertoires in one related-CDR3 cluster, a possible signature.

Sequencing was performed on PBMCs. V usage is TRBV20-1 and J usage is TRBJ2-1; 9 nucleotides line up with TRBD1. The TCR comes from a woman between 55 and 75 years old with multiple sclerosis. The CDR3 loop reads CSANYRGRTTYNEQFF. In nucleotides, the CDR3 is TGCAGTGCTAATTACAGGGGGCGAACTACCTACAATGAGCAGTTCTTC.